This TCR beta chain was observed in a study of blood T cell repertoires in COVID-19. Looking at the study overall: T cells, B-cell-depleted T cells, or PBMCs provided the cDNA or gDNA that served as material.

This clone was picked up a small number of times. Cohort assignment relied on participant-reported clinical history. Libraries were prepared by immunoSEQ multiplex PCR; TCRdb keeps only in-frame clonotypes and omits some of them. The profile shows about 400,000 clones, nearly 90% of them singletons. Germline V gene sequence: CDR1 SGHTA, CDR2 FQGTGA. Trimming pared 4 bases from V and 2 bases from J, leaving 8 bases between. This CDR3 has 14 residues. The specimen sequenced was PBMCs or T cells enriched from blood (not recorded which). This receptor was identified in a woman aged 30 to 39 who had recovered from COVID-19. The chain is built from TRBV7-3 and TRBJ2-2; no clear D gene. The CDR3 nucleotides are TGTGCCAGCAGCTCAACGAGTAACACCGGGGAGCTGTTTTTT. This sequence encodes CASSSTSNTGELFF.